This entry describes one T cell receptor beta chain. Its antigen is still unknown. Measured with immunoSEQ multiplex PCR; TCRdb has only the in-frame clones, and not every one. The sample consists of 150,000 or so clones, roughly 77% of them appearing once. The CDR3 sequence is 14 residues long. Germline V gives CDR1 SGHRS, CDR2 YFSETQ. Trimming took off 0 bases at V and 5 bases at J, with 8 bases between the two ends. The sample comes from a study of cytotoxic CD8 clonotypes in ibrutinib-treated CLL. Study-level background: The group held some 11 relapsed/refractory and around 14 treatment-naive patients, with under 18 IGHV unmutated. Sequencing produced an average of roughly 230,000 productive templates and 94,082 productive rearrangements per sample.

Findings and limits, study-wide: Timing of sampling differed between sustained-remission and progressing patients. Clonality increased at ibrutinib response, then returned toward baseline at progression.

The clonotype originates from a human donor with chronic lymphocytic leukemia. The sequenced sample was PBMCs, obtained after 12 months of ibrutinib treatment. The chain joins TRBV5-1 to TRBJ1-4, with no clear D. Here the CDR3 DNA reads TGCGCCAGCAGCTTGGCCGGAGAAAATGAAAAACTGTTTTTT. This codes for CASSLAGENEKLFF.